Presented here are 15 T cell receptor beta chains from one specimen sequenced in a study of T cells in Graves' hyperthyroidism and ophthalmopathy. RNA transcripts were the template for amplifying TCR beta CDR3 regions. Primed by the HTBI set, a first-round RT-PCR was run on the TCR CDR3. TCRdb reprocessed the multiplex PCR reads with MiXCR, giving one entry per CDR3 protein. The sample consists of 400,000 to 500,000 distinct CDR3 sequences, about an eighth of them appearing once. Sample: blood. The receptor set was obtained from a woman under 30 with Graves' hyperthyroidism.

In its sample, this clonotype was seen a few times. The chain has TRBV11-2 and TRBJ2-2, with D possibly being TRBD2 (6 bases). Germline-derived CDR1 and CDR2 are SGHAT and FQNNGV. The germline V and J ends were trimmed by 0 bases and 4 bases, with 9 bases remaining between them. This CDR3 spans 15 amino acids. CDR3 in amino acids: CASSLERDTTGELFF. CDR3 DNA: TGTGCCAGCAGCTTAGAGCGGGATACCACCGGGGAGCTGTTTTTT.

There are many counts of this clonotype. This chain uses TRBV12-3 or TRBV12-4 with TRBJ2-2; 8 positions agree with TRBD1. Trimming cost V 5 bases and J 6 bases; bases outside gene matches: 2. The CDR3 consists of 13 residues. The CDR3 coding sequence is TGTGCCAGCAGTCCACAGGGGGCCGGGGAGCTGTTTTTT. Its translation is CASSPQGAGELFF.

The chain couples TRBV6-1 to TRBJ1-6, with D possibly matching TRBD1 (5 bases). Germline loops: CDR1 MNHNS, CDR2 SASEGT. V was shortened by 6 bases and J by 16 bases, with 13 bases between the two germline ends. The length of the CDR3 is 11 residues. CDR3 loop: CASRPSGGLHF. The CDR3 DNA reads TGTGCCAGCAGACCCTCGGGGGGTCTCCACTTT.

At least ten counts were recorded for this clonotype. J is TRBJ2-3 and V is TRBV20-1, with D possibly matching TRBD2 (6 bases). Looked up from germline, CDR1 is DFQATT and CDR2 is SNEGSKA (reference sequence). The CDR3 runs 13 residues. The germline V and J ends were trimmed by 4 bases and 9 bases, with 17 bases remaining between them. Here the CDR3 reads CSAMRDGTRTQYF. Written as DNA, the CDR3 is TGCAGTGCTATGCGGGACGGTACGCGGACGCAGTATTTT.

The rearrangement links TRBV15 to TRBJ1-4; D gene ambiguous. V dropped 3 bases and J dropped 4 bases, with 12 bases sitting between them. CDR3 length: 15 residues. In germline, CDR1 is LNHNV, CDR2 YYDKDF (reference sequence). CDR3 region: CATSSPIQLNEKLFF. The CDR3 nucleotides read TGTGCCACCAGCAGTCCGATACAGCTTAATGAAAAACTGTTTTTT.

In its sample, this clonotype was seen many times. The rearrangement links TRBV7-2 to TRBJ2-5; 14 bases line up with TRBD2. The CDR3 loop spans 16 amino acids. Trimming removed 5 bases from V and 5 bases from J; junction bases left unmatched: 7. Germline assignment: CDR1 SGHTA and CDR2 FQGNSA. CDR3 in DNA: TGTGCCAGCAGCCTCGGACTAGCGGGAGGTCGGGAGACCCAGTACTTC. It translates to CASSLGLAGGRETQYF.

This clonotype was recorded many times. The chain recombines TRBV5-1 with TRBJ2-3; 9 nucleotides match TRBD2. Germline V lookup: CDR1 SGHRS, CDR2 YFSETQ. Trimming removed 0 bases from V and 0 bases from J; junction bases left unmatched: 8. The CDR3 length is 18 residues. The CDR3 sequence is CASSLGLRTSASTDTQYF. CDR3 sequence (DNA): TGCGCCAGCAGCTTGGGACTCCGGACTAGCGCTAGCACAGATACGCAGTATTTT.

This clonotype was seen many times. This rearrangement joins TRBV12-3 or TRBV12-4 to TRBJ2-7; tentative D call: TRBD2 (7 bases). This CDR3 spans 14 amino acids. V lost 6 bases and J 0 bases, leaving 12 bases between the germline ends. As DNA, the CDR3 is TGTGCCAGCAGAGCGGGACACCTCTCCTACGAGCAGTACTTC. It encodes CASRAGHLSYEQYF.

There are many counts of this clonotype. The V gene is TRBV2, the J gene TRBJ1-4; unclear D gene. The germline CDR1 and CDR2 sequences are SNHLY and FYNNEI. Trimming pared 4 bases from V and 4 bases from J, leaving 4 bases between. CDR3 length: 12 amino acids. The CDR3 spells CASSGRNEKLFF. CDR3 DNA sequence: TGTGCCAGCAGTGGGCGTAATGAAAAACTGTTTTTT. Full variable domain (outside the CDR3, taken from reference TRBV2 and TRBJ1-4): EPEVTQTPSHQVTQMGQEVILRCVPISNHLYFYWYRQILGQKVEFLVSFYNNEISEKSEIFDDQFSVERPDGSNFTLKIRSTKLEDSAMYFCASSGRNEKLFFGSGTQLSVL.

This clonotype appeared many times. This sequence joins TRBV28 and TRBJ1-6, with a tentative D call TRBD1 (6 bases). Germline CDR1 and CDR2: MDHEN and SYDVKM. Trimming shortened V by 2 bases and J by 6 bases, and 14 bases separated the two germline ends. The CDR3 loop spans 16 amino acids. The CDR3 reads CASSLVLGRGNSPLHF. CDR3 sequence (DNA): TGTGCCAGCAGTTTAGTTCTGGGCAGGGGTAATTCACCCCTCCACTTT.

In regard to this clonotype: This sequence may be a read error, since a much larger clone differs from it by one base. Since no conserved phenylalanine or tryptophan closes the CDR3, a read error is the likely cause. The gene calls are TRBV20-1 and TRBJ2-1, with 9 nucleotides matching TRBD2. After removal of 4 bases from V and 8 bases from J, the junction contained 12 bases not matched to a gene. CDR3 length: 15 residues. Germline-derived CDR1 and CDR2 are DFQATT and SNEGSKA (reference sequence). CDR3 in DNA: TGCAGTGCTACCCCGATTAGCGGGAGTTTGGATGAGCAGTTCTAC. As protein: CSATPISGSLDEQFY.

Comments on this clonotype: A junction boundary mismatches the germline segment, possibly from a read error. The chain's CDR3 is CASSPGLNTGAFF. CDR3 DNA sequence: TGTGCCAGCAGTCCAGGGTTAAACACTGGAGCTTTCTTT. V is TRBV12-3 or TRBV12-4 and J is TRBJ1-1; D perhaps matches TRBD1 (5 bases). This CDR3 contains 13 residues.

This clonotype was seen at least ten times. V and J are TRBV5-1 and TRBJ1-1; unclear D gene. Trimming cost V 0 bases and J 2 bases, with 5 bases left between them. CDR1 is SGHRS and CDR2 is YFSETQ in the germline V gene. This CDR3 region has 13 residues. The CDR3 coding sequence is TGCGCCAGCAGCTTGGAGCAAAACACTGAAGCTTTCTTT. It specifies CASSLEQNTEAFF.

This clonotype was recorded many times. V gene TRBV3-1 combines with J gene TRBJ2-7, with D unresolved. Trimming pared 1 base from V and 5 bases from J, leaving 9 bases between. CDR1 is LGHDT, CDR2 YNNKEL, per germline (reference sequence). This CDR3 comprises 13 residues. CDR3 amino acids: CASSQVSFHEQYF. CDR3 DNA sequence: TGTGCCAGCAGCCAAGTGTCTTTTCACGAGCAGTACTTC.

V usage is TRBV20-1 and J usage is TRBJ2-7; D is unclear. Germline loops: CDR1 DFQATT, CDR2 SNEGSKA (reference sequence). Trimming left V 5 bases short and J 4 bases short, with 9 bases between. The CDR3 is made up of 11 amino acids. CDR3 loop: CSASALYEQYF. Here the CDR3 DNA reads TGCAGTGCTTCCGCCCTATACGAGCAGTACTTC.